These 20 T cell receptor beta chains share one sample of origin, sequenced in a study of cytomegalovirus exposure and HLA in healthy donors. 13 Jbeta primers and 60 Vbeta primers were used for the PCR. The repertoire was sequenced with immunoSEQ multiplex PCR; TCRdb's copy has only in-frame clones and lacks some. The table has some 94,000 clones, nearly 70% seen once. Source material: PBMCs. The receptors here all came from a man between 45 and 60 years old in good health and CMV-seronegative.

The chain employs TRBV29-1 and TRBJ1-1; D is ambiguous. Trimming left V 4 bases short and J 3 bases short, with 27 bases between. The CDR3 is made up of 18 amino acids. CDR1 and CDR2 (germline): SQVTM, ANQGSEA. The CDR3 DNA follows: TGCAGCGTTGTAGAGAGTCCAGTCAAGGCTCGGGTGCACACTGAAGCTTTCTTT. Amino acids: CSVVESPVKARVHTEAFF.

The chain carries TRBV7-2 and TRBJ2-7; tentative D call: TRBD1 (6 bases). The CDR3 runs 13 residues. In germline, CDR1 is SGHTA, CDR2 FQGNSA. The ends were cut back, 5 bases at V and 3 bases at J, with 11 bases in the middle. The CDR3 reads CASSRTDSYEQYF. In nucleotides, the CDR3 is TGTGCCAGCAGCCGAACGGACAGCTACGAGCAGTACTTC.

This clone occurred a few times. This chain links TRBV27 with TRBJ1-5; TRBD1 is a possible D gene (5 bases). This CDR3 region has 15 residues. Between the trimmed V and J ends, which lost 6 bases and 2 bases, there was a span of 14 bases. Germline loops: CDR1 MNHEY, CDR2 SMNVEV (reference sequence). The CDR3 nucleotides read TGTGCCAGCAGCACTCAGGGTGTCGGCAATCAGCCCCAGCATTTT. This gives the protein CASSTQGVGNQPQHF.

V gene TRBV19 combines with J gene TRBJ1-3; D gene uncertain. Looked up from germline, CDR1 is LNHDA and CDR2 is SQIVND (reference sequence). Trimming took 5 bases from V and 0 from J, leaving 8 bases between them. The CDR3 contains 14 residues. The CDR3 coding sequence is TGTGCCAGTAGTCCCGTTAGCTCTGGAAACACCATATATTTT. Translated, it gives CASSPVSSGNTIYF.

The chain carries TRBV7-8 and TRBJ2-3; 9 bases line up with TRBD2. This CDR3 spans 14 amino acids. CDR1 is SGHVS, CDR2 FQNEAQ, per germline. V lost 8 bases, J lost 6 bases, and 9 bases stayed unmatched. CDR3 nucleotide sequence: TGTGCCAGCGTCTTGAAAACTAGCGGGGATACGCAGTATTTT. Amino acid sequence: CASVLKTSGDTQYF.

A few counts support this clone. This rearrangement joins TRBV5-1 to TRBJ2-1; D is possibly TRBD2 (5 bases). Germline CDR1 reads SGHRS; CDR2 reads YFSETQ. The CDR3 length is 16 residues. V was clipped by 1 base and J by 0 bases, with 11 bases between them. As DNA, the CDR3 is TGCGCCAGCAGCTTGAGGCGGGTCAACTCCTACAATGAGCAGTTCTTC. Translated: CASSLRRVNSYNEQFF.

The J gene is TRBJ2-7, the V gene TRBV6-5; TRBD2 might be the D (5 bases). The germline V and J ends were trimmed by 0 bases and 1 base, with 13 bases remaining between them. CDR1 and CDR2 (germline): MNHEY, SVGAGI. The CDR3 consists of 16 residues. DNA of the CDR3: TGTGCCAGCAGTTACTCGTTATTAGCGTCTTCCTACGAGCAGTACGTC. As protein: CASSYSLLASSYEQYV.

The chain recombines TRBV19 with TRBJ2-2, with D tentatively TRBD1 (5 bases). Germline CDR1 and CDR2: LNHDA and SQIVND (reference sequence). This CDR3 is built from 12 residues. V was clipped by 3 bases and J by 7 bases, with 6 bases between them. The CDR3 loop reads CASSIRVGELFF. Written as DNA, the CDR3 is TGTGCCAGTAGTATCAGGGTCGGGGAGCTGTTTTTT.

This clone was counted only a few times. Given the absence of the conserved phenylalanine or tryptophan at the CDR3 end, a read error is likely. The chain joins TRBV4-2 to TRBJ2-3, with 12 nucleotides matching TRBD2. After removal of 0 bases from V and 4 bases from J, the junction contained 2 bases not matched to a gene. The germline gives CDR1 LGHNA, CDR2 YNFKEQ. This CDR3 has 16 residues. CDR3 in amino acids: CASSQDASGGADTQYV. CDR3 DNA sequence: TGTGCCAGCAGCCAAGATGCTAGCGGGGGGGCAGATACGCAGTATGTT.

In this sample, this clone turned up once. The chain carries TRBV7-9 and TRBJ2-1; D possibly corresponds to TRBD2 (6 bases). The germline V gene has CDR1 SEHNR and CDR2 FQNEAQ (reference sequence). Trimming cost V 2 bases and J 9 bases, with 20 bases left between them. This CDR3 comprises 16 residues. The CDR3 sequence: CASSLRSPSNGGEQFF. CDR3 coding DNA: TGTGCCAGCAGCTTAAGGTCGCCCAGCAACGGGGGTGAGCAGTTCTTC.

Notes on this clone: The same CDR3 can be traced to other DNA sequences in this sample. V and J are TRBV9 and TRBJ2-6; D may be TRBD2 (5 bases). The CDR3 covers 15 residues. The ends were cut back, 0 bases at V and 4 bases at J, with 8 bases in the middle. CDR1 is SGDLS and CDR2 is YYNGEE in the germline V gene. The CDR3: CASSVGGSGANVLTF. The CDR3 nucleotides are TGTGCCAGCAGCGTAGGAGGGTCCGGGGCCAACGTCCTGACTTTC.

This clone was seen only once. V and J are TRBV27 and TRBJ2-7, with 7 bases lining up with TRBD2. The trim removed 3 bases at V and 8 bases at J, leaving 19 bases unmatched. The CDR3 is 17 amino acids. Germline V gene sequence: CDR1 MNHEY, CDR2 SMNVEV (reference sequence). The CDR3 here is CASSLVVLRGDLVKQYF. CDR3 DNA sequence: TGTGCCAGCAGTTTGGTGGTCCTTCGGGGGGATCTGGTAAAGCAGTACTTC.

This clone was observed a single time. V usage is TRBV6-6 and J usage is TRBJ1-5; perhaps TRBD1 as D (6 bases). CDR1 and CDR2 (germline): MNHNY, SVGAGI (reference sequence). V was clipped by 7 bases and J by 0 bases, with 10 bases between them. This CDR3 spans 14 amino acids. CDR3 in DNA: TGTGCCAGCACTCGGACAGATAGCAATCAGCCCCAGCATTTT. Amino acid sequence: CASTRTDSNQPQHF.

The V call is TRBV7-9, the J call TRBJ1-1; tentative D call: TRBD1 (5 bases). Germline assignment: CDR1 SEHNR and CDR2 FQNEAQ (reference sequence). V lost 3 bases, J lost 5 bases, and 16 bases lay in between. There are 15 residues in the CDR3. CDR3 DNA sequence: TGTGCCAGCAGCTTCCAGGGATTAATCGGGACTGAAGCTTTCTTT. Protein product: CASSFQGLIGTEAFF.

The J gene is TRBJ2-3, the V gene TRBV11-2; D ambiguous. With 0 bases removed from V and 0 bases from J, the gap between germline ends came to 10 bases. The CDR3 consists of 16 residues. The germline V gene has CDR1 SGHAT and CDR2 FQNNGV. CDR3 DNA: TGTGCCAGCAGCTTAGAGCTCTGGGCTAGCACAGATACGCAGTATTTT. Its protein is CASSLELWASTDTQYF. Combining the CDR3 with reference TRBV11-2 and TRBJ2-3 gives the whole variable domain EAGVAQSPRYKIIEKRQSVAFWCNPISGHATLYWYQQILGQGPKLLIQFQNNGVVDDSQLPKDRFSAERLKGVDSTLKIQPAKLEDSAVYLCASSLELWASTDTQYFGPGTRLTVL.

The DNA for the CDR3 is TGCGCCAGCAGCTCAGGCAGTCTCCCTAACTATGGCTACACCTTC. Translating it yields CASSSGSLPNYGYTF. The gene calls are TRBV5-1 and TRBJ1-2, with D unresolved. The CDR3 contains 15 residues. Germline V gives CDR1 SGHRS, CDR2 YFSETQ. V lost 3 bases to trimming and J lost 0 bases, with 12 bases between them.

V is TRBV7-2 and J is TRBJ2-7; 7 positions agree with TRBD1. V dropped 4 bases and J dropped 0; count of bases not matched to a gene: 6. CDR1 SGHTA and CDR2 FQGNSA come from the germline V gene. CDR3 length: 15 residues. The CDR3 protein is CASSSRQGSSYEQYF. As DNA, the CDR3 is TGTGCCAGCAGCTCCCGACAGGGTAGCTCCTACGAGCAGTACTTC.

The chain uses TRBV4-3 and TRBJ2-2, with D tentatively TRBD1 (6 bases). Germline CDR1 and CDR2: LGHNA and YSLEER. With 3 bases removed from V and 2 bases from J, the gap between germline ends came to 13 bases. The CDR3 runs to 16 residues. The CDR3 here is CASSQGALLNTGELFF. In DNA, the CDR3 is TGCGCCAGCAGCCAGGGGGCCCTGCTAAACACCGGGGAGCTGTTTTTT.

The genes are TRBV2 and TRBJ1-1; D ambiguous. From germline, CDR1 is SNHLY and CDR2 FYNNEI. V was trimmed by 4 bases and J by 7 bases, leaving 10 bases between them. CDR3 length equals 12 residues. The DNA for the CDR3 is TGTGCCAGCAGTGGAGGAGCCCGTGAAGCTTTCTTT. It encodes CASSGGAREAFF.

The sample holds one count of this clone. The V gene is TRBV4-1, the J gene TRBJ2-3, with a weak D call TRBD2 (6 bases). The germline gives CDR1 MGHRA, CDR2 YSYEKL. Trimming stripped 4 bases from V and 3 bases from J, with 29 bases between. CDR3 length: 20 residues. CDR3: CASSRYKQSSGLETTDTQYF. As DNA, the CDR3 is TGCGCCAGCAGCCGGTACAAGCAAAGTAGCGGACTCGAGACTACAGATACGCAGTATTTT.